This T cell receptor beta chain was retrieved from a study of cytomegalovirus exposure and HLA in healthy donors. On the study more broadly: Out of 398 genotyped donors, approximately 84% belonged to the Caucasian-associated ancestry cluster.

Trimming left V 0 bases short and J 3 bases short, with 6 bases between. This CDR3 region has 13 residues. Germline-derived CDR1 and CDR2 are SGHNT and YYREEE (reference sequence). PCR was performed using 60 Vbeta and 13 Jbeta primers. Assay: immunoSEQ multiplex PCR; the TCRdb copy retains only in-frame clones and omits some. The table has over 150,000 clones, 80% seen once. The V gene is TRBV5-4, the J gene TRBJ1-1; maybe TRBD1 (6 bases). The material sequenced was PBMCs. This TCR came from a boy younger than 18 in good health and CMV-seronegative. The DNA for the CDR3 is TGTGCCAGCAGCTTGGACAGGGACACTGAAGCTTTCTTT. Its translation: CASSLDRDTEAFF.